This T cell receptor (beta chain) comes out of a study of technical replicates of blood from several donors. This CDR3 is built from 14 residues. The germline CDR1 and CDR2 sequences are SGHRS and YFSETQ. Trimming left V 5 bases short and J 3 bases short, with 14 bases between. Method: immunoSEQ multiplex PCR; TCRdb's copy keeps in-frame clones and lacks some. The sample lists tens of thousands of clones, 91% seen once, with approximately 0.34% in the top ten. The clonotype originates from a human donor in good health. Some clones in this sample may be carry-over from other donors' samples. The sample consisted of T cells isolated from PBMCs. This rearrangement joins TRBV5-1 to TRBJ1-1; D gene unclear. Here the CDR3 reads CASRPVLVDTEAFF. CDR3 in DNA: TGCGCCAGCAGACCCGTCCTTGTAGACACTGAAGCTTTCTTT.